The 3 T cell receptor beta chains in this list originate from one sample, sequenced in a study of blood T cell repertoires in COVID-19. Assay used: immunoSEQ multiplex PCR; TCRdb lists only in-frame clones, some missing. This table has approximately 200,000 clones, roughly 82% appearing once. The material sequenced was PBMCs or T cells enriched from blood (not recorded which). Receptors were obtained from a man in his forties or fifties who had recovered from COVID-19.

The V call is TRBV5-4, the J call TRBJ2-7; TRBD2 matches 9 bases. V lost 0 bases and J lost 5; bases outside the gene matches: 6. The CDR3 runs to 15 residues. Germline V CDR1 and CDR2: SGHNT, YYREEE (reference sequence). The CDR3 loop reads CASSLGGRAGDEQYF. The CDR3 DNA reads as TGTGCCAGCAGCTTGGGCGGGAGGGCCGGCGACGAGCAGTACTTC.

The chain employs TRBV3-1 (or the pseudogene TRBV3-2) and TRBJ1-2; 7 positions match TRBD1. Germline V lookup: CDR1 LGHDT, CDR2 YNNKEL (reference sequence). The CDR3 length is 16 residues. The junction had 8 bases not matched to a gene; V was cut back by 3 bases and J by 1 base. The CDR3 DNA is TGTGCCAGCAGCCAGGGGGACAGAATTTTTAACTATGGCTACACCTTC. Translated: CASSQGDRIFNYGYTF.

The J gene is TRBJ2-3, the V gene TRBV14; 8 bases are a match to TRBD2. Germline V gene lookup returns CDR1 SGHDN and CDR2 FVKESK. V was pared by 4 bases and J by 5 bases, with 8 bases of the junction left unmatched. This CDR3 has 15 amino acids. CDR3 amino acids: CASSLTRREEDTQYF. The CDR3 DNA follows: TGTGCCAGCAGCCTCACGCGGCGGGAGGAAGATACGCAGTATTTT.